Presented here are 4 T cell receptor beta chains from one specimen sequenced in a study of control samples from healthy donors and cancer patients. TCRdb keeps only in-frame clones here, not all; method: immunoSEQ multiplex PCR. The sample lists over 100,000 clones; roughly 88% were seen once. Source material: blood. The receptors were gathered from a man aged 35 to 55 in good health.

J is TRBJ2-7 and V is TRBV4-2; unclear D gene. The length of the CDR3 is 13 residues. The germline gives CDR1 LGHNA, CDR2 YNFKEQ. The V end lost 0 bases, the J end lost 5 bases, and 8 bases lay between the germline ends. This CDR3 reads CASSQESRDEQYF. The CDR3 nucleotides read TGTGCCAGCAGCCAAGAGAGTCGTGACGAGCAGTACTTC.

J is TRBJ2-7 and V is TRBV10-3; the match to TRBD2 covers 7 bases. The CDR3 consists of 14 residues. V shed 8 bases and J 2 bases; nucleotides not matched to a gene: 9. CDR1 is ENHRY and CDR2 is SYGVKD in the germline V gene. The CDR3 nucleotides are TGTGCCATCCAGCGGGATGCCCCCGCCTACGAGCAGTACTTC. This translates into CAIQRDAPAYEQYF.

This clone came up once. The chain joins TRBV3-1 (or the pseudogene TRBV3-2) to TRBJ2-6; no clear D. Germline CDR1 is LGHDT and CDR2 is YNNKEL (reference sequence). The CDR3 has 13 residues. V shed 4 bases and J shed 1 base, with 2 bases lying between them. CDR3 DNA sequence: TGTGCCAGCAGCCCGTCTGGGGCCAACGTCCTGACTTTC. Residues: CASSPSGANVLTF.

This chain links TRBV5-6 with TRBJ1-2; a weak D match, TRBD1 (5 bases). CDR1 is SGHDT and CDR2 is YYEEEE in the germline V gene. V was pared by 4 bases and J by 4 bases, with 14 bases between. The CDR3 extends over 14 amino acids. In DNA, the CDR3 is TGTGCCAGCAGCCGTCTGGCAGGGCCCTATGGCTACACCTTC. This gives the protein CASSRLAGPYGYTF.